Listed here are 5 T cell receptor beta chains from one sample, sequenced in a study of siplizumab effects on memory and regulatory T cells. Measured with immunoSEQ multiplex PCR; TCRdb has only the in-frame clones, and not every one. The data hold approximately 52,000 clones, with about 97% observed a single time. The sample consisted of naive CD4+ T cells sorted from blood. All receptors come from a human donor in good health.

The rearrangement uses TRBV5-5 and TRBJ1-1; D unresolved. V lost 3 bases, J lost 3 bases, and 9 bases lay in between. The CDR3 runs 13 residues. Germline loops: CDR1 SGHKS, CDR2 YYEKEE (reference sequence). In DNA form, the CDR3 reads TGTGCCAGCAGCTCATTCGAGGACACTGAAGCTTTCTTT. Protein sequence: CASSSFEDTEAFF.

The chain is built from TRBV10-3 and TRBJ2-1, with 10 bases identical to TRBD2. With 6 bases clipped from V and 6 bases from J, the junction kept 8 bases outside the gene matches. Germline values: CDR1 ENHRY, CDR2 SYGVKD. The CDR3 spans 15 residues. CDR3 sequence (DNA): TGTGCCATCAGAAAAAGCGGGAGGGCCTCCAATGAGCAGTTCTTC. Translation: CAIRKSGRASNEQFF.

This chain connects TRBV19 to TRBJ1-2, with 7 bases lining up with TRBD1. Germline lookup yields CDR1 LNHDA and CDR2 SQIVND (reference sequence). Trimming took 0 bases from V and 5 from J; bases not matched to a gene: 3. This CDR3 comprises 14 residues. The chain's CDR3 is CASSIEGQDYGYTF. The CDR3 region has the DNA TGTGCCAGTAGTATAGAAGGACAGGATTATGGCTACACCTTC. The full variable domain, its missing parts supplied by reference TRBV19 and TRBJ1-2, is DGGITQSPKYLFRKEGQNVTLSCEQNLNHDAMYWYRQDPGQGLRLIYYSQIVNDFQKGDIAEGYSVSREKKESFPLTVTSAQKNPTAFYLCASSIEGQDYGYTFGSGTRLTVV.

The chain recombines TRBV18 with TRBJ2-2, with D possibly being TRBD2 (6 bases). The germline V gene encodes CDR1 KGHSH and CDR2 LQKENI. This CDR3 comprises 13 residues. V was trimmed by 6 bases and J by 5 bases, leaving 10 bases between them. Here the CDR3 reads CASSISGTGELFF. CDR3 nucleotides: TGTGCCAGCTCTATCAGCGGGACCGGGGAGCTGTTTTTT.

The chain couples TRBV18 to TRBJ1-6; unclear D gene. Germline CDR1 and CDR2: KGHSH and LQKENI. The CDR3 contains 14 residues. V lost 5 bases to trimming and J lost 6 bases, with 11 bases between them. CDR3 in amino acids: CASSKPGGNSPLHF. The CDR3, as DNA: TGTGCCAGCTCAAAACCAGGTGGTAATTCACCCCTCCACTTT.